These 23 T cell receptor beta chains originate from one sample sequenced in a study of blood T cells in healthy people across ages (dated by TCRdb to between 2015 and 2017). The library was made by 5' RACE. TCRdb names Illumina HiSeq 2500 as the instrument used. The second PCR ran for about 6 to 12 cycles and used a J-beta primer mix along with a sample-barcoded 5' primer. TCRdb handled the public reads itself, with Q25 trimming in fastp and clone calling in MiXCR, and kept productive beta chains. Rows with a matching CDR3 protein are joined into one entry that keeps the most common DNA and genes. The sample table lists some 1.6 million distinct CDR3 sequences, around 36% of them with a count of one. 10% to 12% of the sample goes to the ten largest clones. Sequenced material: blood. The source of these receptors is a woman younger than 45 in good health.

The chain joins TRBV20-1 to TRBJ1-2; 8 bases agree with TRBD1. Looked up from germline, CDR1 is DFQATT and CDR2 is SNEGSKA (reference sequence). V shed 2 bases, J shed 7 bases, and the junction held 3 bases outside the gene matches. CDR3 length: 12 residues. CDR3 sequence reads: CSARRTGSGYTF. CDR3 nucleotides: TGCAGTGCTAGACGGACAGGGTCTGGCTACACCTTC.

This clonotype was seen many times. CDR3 sequence (DNA): TGTGCCATCAAGCCCCCCGGGGATACGCAGTATTTT. Residues: CAIKPPGDTQYF. V is TRBV10-3 and J is TRBJ2-3; D not certain. CDR1 and CDR2 from the germline V gene are ENHRY and SYGVKD. The V end lost 7 bases, the J end lost 6 bases, and 11 bases lay between the germline ends. The length of the CDR3 is 12 residues.

This clonotype came up a few times. The V gene is TRBV27, the J gene TRBJ2-3; no reliable D call. This CDR3 is built from 18 residues. CDR1 and CDR2 from the germline V gene are MNHEY and SMNVEV (reference sequence). V was cut by 3 bases and J by 0 bases, with 19 bases left in between. The CDR3 bases are TGTGCCAGCAGTTTCGAGTCCCCCGAATTTTCTAGCACAGATACGCAGTATTTT. Its protein is CASSFESPEFSSTDTQYF.

V is TRBV5-8 and J is TRBJ2-5; D is perhaps TRBD2 (6 bases). The CDR3 contains 13 residues. The V end was cut by 7 bases, the J end by 5 bases, with 15 bases between. CDR1 is SGHTS and CDR2 is YDEGEE in the germline V gene. The CDR3: CASRDGSSETQYF. The CDR3 bases are TGTGCCAGCCGGGACGGGAGCAGTGAGACCCAGTACTTC.

The chain joins TRBV27 to TRBJ2-7; the match to TRBD1 covers 7 bases. The CDR3 has 12 amino acids. Germline CDR1 reads MNHEY; CDR2 reads SMNVEV (reference sequence). After removal of 6 bases from V and 6 bases from J, the junction contained 5 bases not matched to a gene. CDR3 region: CASRQGIGEQYF. The CDR3 bases are TGTGCCAGCAGACAGGGGATAGGCGAGCAGTACTTC.

The sample holds a few counts of this clonotype. This chain connects TRBV20-1 to TRBJ2-1, with 13 bases identical to TRBD2. The CDR3 totals 16 residues. The J segment lost 4 bases and the V segment lost 0 bases, leaving 3 bases of the junction unmatched. Germline CDR1 is DFQATT and CDR2 is SNEGSKA (reference sequence). The CDR3 here is CSARDLTSGRYNEQFF. The CDR3 coding sequence is TGCAGTGCTAGAGATCTGACTAGCGGGAGGTACAATGAGCAGTTCTTC.

This clonotype was counted between two and nine times. The chain employs TRBV28 and TRBJ2-3; D is uncertain. Germline CDR1 and CDR2: MDHEN and SYDVKM. This CDR3 is 12 amino acids long. Trimming took off 4 bases at V and 6 bases at J, with 8 bases between the two ends. The CDR3 loop reads CASSSGIDTQYF. CDR3 coding DNA: TGTGCCAGCAGTTCTGGAATTGATACGCAGTATTTT.

This clonotype was found a few times. The V call is TRBV7-8, the J call TRBJ2-7, with D possibly TRBD1 on 6 matching bases. V was clipped by 5 bases and J by 6 bases, with 23 bases between them. Germline loops: CDR1 SGHVS, CDR2 FQNEAQ. CDR3 length: 16 amino acids. The chain's CDR3 is CASSPPPGHKISEQYF. The CDR3, as DNA: TGTGCCAGCAGCCCTCCGCCGGGACACAAGATCAGCGAGCAGTACTTC.

As for this clonotype: Possible read error: a much larger clone is one base away. The chain recombines TRBV7-9 with TRBJ2-1; TRBD2 matches 11 bases. Germline V gives CDR1 SEHNR, CDR2 FQNEAQ (reference sequence). This CDR3 is built from 14 residues. Here the CDR3 DNA reads TGTGCCGGCAGCCCGGGACTAGCGGCCAATGAGCAGTTCTTC. Its translation is CAGSPGLAANEQFF.

This clonotype was recorded many times. CDR3: CASSQLSTGGTEAFF. CDR3 nucleotide sequence: TGCGCCAGCAGCCAGCTCTCCACCGGGGGCACTGAAGCTTTCTTT. The chain is built from TRBV5-1 and TRBJ1-1; a possible D gene is TRBD1 (5 bases). Germline CDR1 and CDR2: SGHRS and YFSETQ. V lost 4 bases, J lost 4 bases, and 17 bases lay in between. The CDR3 spans 15 residues.

The rearrangement links TRBV4-1 to TRBJ1-2, with a possible D match to TRBD1 (6 bases). V gave up 0 bases and J gave up 3 bases, with 14 bases separating them. CDR1 and CDR2 (germline): MGHRA, YSYEKL. The CDR3 totals 16 residues. This chain's CDR3 is CASSQDLRGYDYGYTF. The CDR3 DNA follows: TGCGCCAGCAGCCAAGACCTCAGGGGCTATGACTATGGCTACACCTTC.

The chain joins TRBV28 to TRBJ2-4, with D perhaps TRBD1 (5 bases). This CDR3 is 16 amino acids long. V shed 1 base and J shed 1 base, with 11 bases lying between them. Looked up from germline, CDR1 is MDHEN and CDR2 is SYDVKM. CDR3 sequence (DNA): TGTGCCAGCAGTTTATTATCAGGGATCGCCAAAAACATTCAGTACTTC. Translation gives CASSLLSGIAKNIQYF.

V usage is TRBV28 and J usage is TRBJ1-1, with D unresolved. V was cut by 5 bases and J by 11 bases, with 21 bases left in between. The CDR3 has 14 residues. Per germline, CDR1 MDHEN and CDR2 SYDVKM. The CDR3 sequence is CASSRATRASRAFF. CDR3 sequence (DNA): TGTGCCAGCAGTCGGGCGACAAGGGCGTCACGGGCTTTCTTT.

The rearrangement joins TRBV2 to TRBJ1-5; 7 nucleotides match TRBD1. The V gene's germline CDR1 is SNHLY and CDR2 FYNNEI. The CDR3 extends over 15 amino acids. Trimming at V came to 6 bases and at J to 5 bases, leaving 10 bases not matched to a gene. The CDR3 sequence is CASSEGAGLDQPQHF. The DNA for the CDR3 is TGTGCCAGCAGCGAGGGGGCAGGGCTGGATCAGCCCCAGCATTTT.

The chain recombines TRBV6-1 with TRBJ1-2, with D maybe TRBD1 (5 bases). CDR1 and CDR2 from the germline V gene are MNHNS and SASEGT. The CDR3 consists of 18 residues. Trimming shortened V by 3 bases and J by 2 bases, and 22 bases separated the two germline ends. The CDR3 reads CASSDAGTRDSVNYGYTF. The CDR3 DNA reads TGTGCCAGCAGTGACGCCGGGACCAGGGATAGCGTAAACTATGGCTACACCTTC.

The chain combines TRBV28 with TRBJ2-7; TRBD2 matches at 7 bases. Germline V gene data show CDR1 as MDHEN and CDR2 as SYDVKM. Losses at the gene ends were 7 bases for V and 2 bases for J; bases not matched to a gene: 14. The CDR3 spans 16 residues. The CDR3 bases are TGTGCCAGCACCACATCACGACTAGCTGAACCCTACGAGCAGTACTTC. Amino acids: CASTTSRLAEPYEQYF.

The genes are TRBV20-1 and TRBJ2-5; 8 bases agree with TRBD2. The J call could be wrong; TRBJ2-7 is a better fit for the DNA end. The CDR3 loop spans 14 amino acids. Germline CDR1 DFQATT, CDR2 SNEGSKA (reference sequence). The CDR3 DNA sequence: TGCAGTGCTTCCCTGGGACTAGAAGCGAACGAGCAGTACTTC. Translation: CSASLGLEANEQYF.

The genes are TRBV7-6 and TRBJ2-5; D uncertain. CDR3 length equals 15 residues. From germline, CDR1 is SGHVS and CDR2 FNYEAQ. Trimming removed 4 bases from V and 2 bases from J, with 14 bases in between. The CDR3 here is CASSCHPSNQETQYF. DNA of the CDR3: TGTGCCAGCAGCTGCCACCCCAGCAATCAAGAGACCCAGTACTTC.

This clonotype has more than one count but fewer than ten. The chain couples TRBV3-1 to TRBJ2-7; TRBD1 agrees at 8 bases. TRBJ2-4 matches the DNA end more closely, so the J call is doubtful. Looked up from germline, CDR1 is LGHDT and CDR2 is YNNKEL (reference sequence). The CDR3 covers 15 residues. The CDR3 DNA sequence: TGTGCCAGCAGCCAACCTCGGACAGGGAGAAACATTCAGTACTTC. Amino acid sequence: CASSQPRTGRNIQYF.

The rearrangement links TRBV2 to TRBJ1-1, with D possibly matching TRBD1 (5 bases). CDR3 size: 13 residues. The V end was cut by 5 bases, the J end by 0 bases, with 7 bases between. Germline V gene sequence: CDR1 SNHLY, CDR2 FYNNEI. In DNA, the CDR3 is TGTGCCAGCAGTAACAGGCTGAACACTGAAGCTTTCTTT. This gives the protein CASSNRLNTEAFF.

This clonotype has a handful of counts. The chain joins TRBV6-1 to TRBJ1-6, with 8 nucleotides matching TRBD1. The junction had 10 bases not matched to a gene; V was cut back by 6 bases and J by 0 bases. The CDR3 is 18 amino acids. Looked up from germline, CDR1 is MNHNS and CDR2 is SASEGT. The chain's CDR3 is CASRDWDRSSSYNSPLHF. Here the CDR3 DNA reads TGTGCCAGCAGGGACTGGGACAGGTCGAGCTCCTATAATTCACCCCTCCACTTT.

This clonotype has more than one count but fewer than ten. The gene calls are TRBV6-5 and TRBJ2-1; a weak D match, TRBD2 (6 bases). CDR1 is MNHEY and CDR2 is SVGAGI in the germline V gene. V lost 5 bases, J lost 1 base, and 12 bases lay in between. CDR3 size: 15 residues. DNA of the CDR3: TGTGCCAGCAGTCCCAGGACTACATCCTACAATGAGCAGTTCTTC. Protein sequence: CASSPRTTSYNEQFF.

This clonotype was seen a few times. The V call is TRBV6-4, the J call TRBJ2-3, with D possibly matching TRBD2 (5 bases). V lost 8 bases and J lost 5, with 26 bases in between. The CDR3 sequence is 17 residues long. Germline loops: CDR1 MRHNA, CDR2 SNTAGT. The CDR3 region is CASLHLGGAYKIDTQYF. The CDR3 DNA reads TGTGCCAGCCTTCATCTTGGAGGTGCCTATAAGATAGATACGCAGTATTTT.